The 24 T cell receptor beta chains below come from one sample, sequenced in a study of radiotherapy plus CTLA-4 blockade in lung cancer. Only in-frame clones appear in the TCRdb table, and some are missing; sequencing was by immunoSEQ multiplex PCR. Among about 48,000 clones listed, 86% were seen once. This material consisted of peripheral blood, taken from a patient treated with radiotherapy plus ipilimumab. The receptors derive from a human donor with non-small cell lung cancer that progressed on radiotherapy plus ipilimumab. Some clones in this sample may be carry-over from other donors' samples.

The genes are TRBV29-1 and TRBJ2-1; 8 positions match TRBD2. The CDR3 covers 14 residues. The ends lost 4 bases at V and 7 bases at J; junction bases unmatched: 9. In germline, CDR1 is SQVTM, CDR2 ANQGSEA. Here the CDR3 DNA reads TGCAGCGTTGTGACAGCGGGAGTGGGGAATGAGCAGTTCTTC. This encodes CSVVTAGVGNEQFF.

This clone appeared a single time. The chain links TRBV7-7 to TRBJ2-5, with 14 nucleotides matching TRBD2. The CDR3 sequence is 16 residues long. CDR1 SSHAT and CDR2 FNYEAQ come from the germline V gene (reference sequence). Trimming took 1 base from V and 4 from J; bases not matched to a gene: 2. Written as DNA, the CDR3 is TGTGCCAGCAGCTTAGGGACTAGCGGGAGGATAGAGACCCAGTACTTC. Encoded protein: CASSLGTSGRIETQYF.

The genes are TRBV9 and TRBJ2-1; 8 bases map to TRBD2. Germline V gene data show CDR1 as SGDLS and CDR2 as YYNGEE. The CDR3 is made up of 15 amino acids. The V and J ends lost 4 bases and 4 bases, in that order; junction bases with no gene match: 7. DNA for the CDR3: TGTGCCAGCAGCCCCCCCGGGACTAGTTACAATGAGCAGTTCTTC. Its protein product is CASSPPGTSYNEQFF.

V usage is TRBV19 and J usage is TRBJ1-1, with unresolved D. Germline V gives CDR1 LNHDA, CDR2 SQIVND (reference sequence). The CDR3 totals 14 residues. Trimming removed 7 bases from V and 0 bases from J, with 12 bases in between. The CDR3 DNA sequence: TGTGCCAGTACCCCCCAGATTATGAACACTGAAGCTTTCTTT. Translating gives CASTPQIMNTEAFF.

This clone was recorded a few times. The chain uses TRBV27 and TRBJ2-1; D not resolved. Germline assignment: CDR1 MNHEY and CDR2 SMNVEV (reference sequence). CDR3 length: 19 amino acids. The germline V and J ends were trimmed by 5 bases and 5 bases, with 28 bases remaining between them. CDR3 bases: TGTGCCAGCAGTCCCTCTCTTGGTACCGACCGGCGGTTTCACAATGAGCAGTTCTTC. It encodes CASSPSLGTDRRFHNEQFF.

CDR3 DNA sequence: TGTGCCAGCAGCTTATACGAGGGAAACACCATATATTTT. Amino acid sequence: CASSLYEGNTIYF. The gene calls are TRBV7-7 and TRBJ1-3, with D unresolved. Germline lookup yields CDR1 SSHAT and CDR2 FNYEAQ (reference sequence). The ends were cut back, 2 bases at V and 4 bases at J, with 6 bases in the middle. The CDR3 has 13 amino acids.

This clone was seen a handful of times. The rearrangement joins TRBV25-1 to TRBJ1-1; 8 bases agree with TRBD1. The CDR3 spans 14 residues. J was trimmed by 4 bases and V by 4 bases; bases with no gene match: 5. Germline values: CDR1 MGHDK, CDR2 SYGVNS. The CDR3 loop reads CASSVTGQGTEAFF. The CDR3 DNA reads TGTGCCAGCAGTGTCACTGGACAGGGCACTGAAGCTTTCTTT.

The chain joins TRBV11-1 to TRBJ1-5; D uncertain. Trimming stripped 0 bases from V and 0 bases from J, with 18 bases between. Germline lookup yields CDR1 SGHAT and CDR2 FQDESV (reference sequence). This CDR3 is built from 19 residues. The CDR3 nucleotides read TGTGCCAGCAGCTTAGCCCGGAGGTCGGGTCTATATAGCAATCAGCCCCAGCATTTT. Translating it yields CASSLARRSGLYSNQPQHF.

V and J are TRBV9 and TRBJ2-1, with TRBD2 matching over 10 bases. The CDR3 spans 15 residues. The germline V gene has CDR1 SGDLS and CDR2 YYNGEE. Losses at the gene ends were 5 bases for V and 7 bases for J; bases not matched to a gene: 9. CDR3 amino acids: CASSWSGRAFNEQFF. The CDR3 coding sequence is TGTGCCAGCAGTTGGAGCGGGAGGGCCTTTAATGAGCAGTTCTTC. Full variable domain (outside the CDR3, taken from reference TRBV9 and TRBJ2-1): DSGVTQTPKHLITATGQRVTLRCSPRSGDLSVYWYQQSLDQGLQFLIQYYNGEERAKGNILERFSAQQFPDLHSELNLSSLELGDSALYFCASSWSGRAFNEQFFGPGTRLTVL.

The chain joins TRBV2 to TRBJ1-5, with D uncertain. V was trimmed by 5 bases and J by 7 bases, leaving 12 bases between them. Per the germline V gene, CDR1 is SNHLY and CDR2 is FYNNEI. The CDR3 length is 13 residues. The CDR3 sequence: CASSILGGQPQHF. CDR3 in DNA: TGTGCCAGCAGTATCTTGGGCGGGCAGCCCCAGCATTTT.

The V and J genes are TRBV7-9 and TRBJ2-2; tentative D call: TRBD2 (6 bases). CDR1 is SEHNR and CDR2 is FQNEAQ in the germline V gene (reference sequence). The CDR3 consists of 15 residues. Trimming left V 1 base short and J 6 bases short, with 12 bases between. CDR3 in amino acids: CASSLEGGGAGELFF. The CDR3 DNA follows: TGTGCCAGCAGCTTAGAGGGAGGAGGGGCCGGGGAGCTGTTTTTT. Supplemented by reference TRBV7-9 and TRBJ2-2, the full variable domain reads DTGVSQNPRHKITKRGQNVTFRCDPISEHNRLYWYRQTLGQGPEFLTYFQNEAQLEKSRLLSDRFSAERPKGSFSTLEIQRTEQGDSAMYLCASSLEGGGAGELFFGEGSRLTVL.

The V gene is TRBV5-1, the J gene TRBJ2-1, with TRBD2 matching over 10 bases. CDR3 size: 16 residues. The ends lost 2 bases at V and 4 bases at J; junction bases unmatched: 6. Germline CDR1 SGHRS, CDR2 YFSETQ. The DNA of the CDR3 is TGCGCCAGCAGCTTAAGGACTAGCGGTCCTTACAATGAGCAGTTCTTC. It codes for CASSLRTSGPYNEQFF.

This CDR3 is CATSARGGDTQYF. CDR3 DNA sequence: TGTGCCACCAGCGCCCGGGGGGGAGATACGCAGTATTTT. The V gene is TRBV15, the J gene TRBJ2-3; 8 nucleotides agree with TRBD2. CDR3 length equals 13 residues. Looked up from germline, CDR1 is LNHNV and CDR2 is YYDKDF (reference sequence). The V gene end was trimmed by 5 bases and the J gene end by 5 bases; junction bases not matched to a gene: 3.

CDR3 sequence (DNA): TGTGCCAGCAGTGACGACAACTACGAGCAGTACTTC. Encoded protein: CASSDDNYEQYF. This rearrangement joins TRBV2 to TRBJ2-7; D unresolved. Per germline, CDR1 SNHLY and CDR2 FYNNEI. V lost 3 bases, J lost 3 bases, and 6 bases lay in between. The CDR3 contains 12 residues.

V is TRBV27 and J is TRBJ2-2; perhaps TRBD1 as D (5 bases). Germline CDR1 and CDR2: MNHEY and SMNVEV (reference sequence). The CDR3 runs 15 residues. V was cut by 2 bases and J by 4 bases, with 11 bases left in between. The chain's CDR3 is CASSLKGAGTGELFF. The CDR3 nucleotides read TGTGCCAGCAGTTTAAAAGGGGCCGGCACCGGGGAGCTGTTTTTT.

The J gene is TRBJ2-7, the V gene TRBV23-1; TRBD1 aligns across 8 bases. TRBV23-1 is annotated as an ORF whose role is uncertain. J was trimmed by 0 bases and V by 8 bases; bases with no gene match: 18. CDR3 length: 18 amino acids. The CDR3 is CASESKKDRDPSSYEQYF. The CDR3, as DNA: TGCGCCAGCGAGTCAAAGAAGGACAGGGACCCCAGCTCCTACGAGCAGTACTTC.

The V gene is TRBV27, the J gene TRBJ1-1; TRBD1 might be the D (5 bases). Looked up from germline, CDR1 is MNHEY and CDR2 is SMNVEV (reference sequence). Trimming took off 5 bases at V and 0 bases at J, with 13 bases between the two ends. The CDR3 is made up of 15 amino acids. The CDR3 bases are TGTGCCAGCAGTCCTCGGGGGGGGATGAACACTGAAGCTTTCTTT. Protein: CASSPRGGMNTEAFF.

The genes are TRBV25-1 and TRBJ2-7; D possibly corresponds to TRBD1 (6 bases). Germline V CDR1 and CDR2: MGHDK, SYGVNS. The CDR3 consists of 15 residues. Trimming left V 2 bases short and J 6 bases short, with 17 bases between. The CDR3 coding sequence is TGTGCCAGCAGTGAAGTAGAGGACAGCCGGGGCGAGCAGTACTTC. This translates into CASSEVEDSRGEQYF.

This clone was recorded only once. The chain couples TRBV19 to TRBJ1-2; D unresolved. V shed 3 bases and J shed 5 bases, with 10 bases lying between them. There are 13 residues in the CDR3. Germline CDR1 reads LNHDA; CDR2 reads SQIVND (reference sequence). CDR3 sequence: CASSIGPGYGYTF. The CDR3 nucleotides read TGTGCCAGTAGTATTGGCCCGGGGTATGGCTACACCTTC.

J is TRBJ2-7 and V is TRBV10-1, with D unclear. CDR1 is WNHNN, CDR2 SYGVQD, per germline (reference sequence). This CDR3 has 15 residues. Trimming cost V 7 bases and J 0 bases, with 16 bases left between them. Here the CDR3 DNA reads TGCGCCAGCATATGCCCGGCGGTGAGCTCCTACGAGCAGTACTTC. It encodes CASICPAVSSYEQYF.

V gene TRBV2 combines with J gene TRBJ2-1, with 8 bases lining up with TRBD2. The CDR3 contains 18 residues. V gave up 3 bases and J gave up 1 base; unmatched junction bases: 11. CDR1 and CDR2 (germline): SNHLY, FYNNEI. CDR3 coding DNA: TGTGCCAGCAGTGATAGATCGGATAGCGGGATATCCTACAATGAGCAGTTCTTC. Amino acids: CASSDRSDSGISYNEQFF.

The chain combines TRBV9 with TRBJ2-2, with D possibly matching TRBD2 (6 bases). The CDR3 is 17 residues long. Trimming stripped 3 bases from V and 7 bases from J, with 22 bases between. Germline V lookup: CDR1 SGDLS, CDR2 YYNGEE. CDR3 coding DNA: TGTGCCAGCAGCGAGGTTGGGCTTAATGAGGGAGGCGGGGAGCTGTTTTTT. Translated: CASSEVGLNEGGGELFF.

The chain carries TRBV5-1 and TRBJ2-5, with 7 bases identical to TRBD1. The CDR3 has 13 amino acids. Germline V gene sequence: CDR1 SGHRS, CDR2 YFSETQ. The trim removed 5 bases at V and 4 bases at J, leaving 5 bases unmatched. Here the CDR3 DNA reads TGCGCCAGCAGTTTCAGGGGGAGAGAGACCCAGTACTTC. Translated, it gives CASSFRGRETQYF.

CDR3 bases: TGCAGCGTTGTCAGGGCGTACAATGAGCAGTTCTTC. The encoded protein is CSVVRAYNEQFF. This chain joins TRBV29-1 and TRBJ2-1; tentatively, D is TRBD1 (5 bases). Trimming left V 4 bases short and J 4 bases short, with 8 bases between. The CDR3 consists of 12 residues. CDR1 is SQVTM, CDR2 ANQGSEA, per germline.